This TCR beta chain was sequenced for a study of blood T cells in healthy people across ages. Study-wide results and caveats: Higher diversity, along with more naive CD4+ cells, distinguished long-lived donors from aged donors. It was not possible, with unsorted PBMCs, to conclusively compare naive and antigen-experienced cells. Researchers deemed the diversity estimates from one million T cells underestimates.

Combining a sample-barcoded 5' primer with a J-beta primer mix, a second PCR ran for about 6 to 12 cycles. TCRdb ran MiXCR on the 5' RACE reads and lists one entry per CDR3 protein. This sample has 600,000 to 1,000,000 distinct CDR3 sequences, with nearly 60% found just once. The V gene lost 4 bases and the J gene lost 7 bases, with 17 bases spanning the gap. This CDR3 is 14 amino acids long. The germline V gene has CDR1 DFQATT and CDR2 SNEGSKA (reference sequence). This clonotype was seen many times. As yet, its antigen is unknown. The specimen was blood. J is TRBJ2-1 and V is TRBV20-1; TRBD2 is a possible D gene (5 bases). The origin of this receptor is a man in his thirties or forties in good health. The CDR3 DNA is TGCAGTGCTACAACACTAGAGCACCTAAATGAGCAGTTCTTC. Its protein is CSATTLEHLNEQFF.